A single sample is the source of the 2 T cell receptor beta chains below, sequenced in a study of blood T cell repertoires in COVID-19. Some clones are missing from TCRdb's copy, which holds only in-frame ones; the method was immunoSEQ multiplex PCR. There are around 300,000 clones in the sample; roughly 88% occur only once, and about 3% lies in the top ten. The source material was peripheral blood. These receptors all come from a woman in her 30s with active or convalescent COVID-19.

In its sample, this clone was seen once. The J gene is TRBJ1-1, the V gene TRBV5-1; D may be TRBD1 (6 bases). The V gene lost 1 base and the J gene lost 4 bases, with 14 bases spanning the gap. Germline V gene lookup returns CDR1 SGHRS and CDR2 YFSETQ. The CDR3 consists of 15 residues. The CDR3 region has the DNA TGCGCCAGCAGCTTGAGTACAGGGAGTGCCACTGAAGCTTTCTTT. Protein sequence: CASSLSTGSATEAFF.

This chain uses TRBV7-2 with TRBJ2-1, with 9 nucleotides matching TRBD2. The V gene end was trimmed by 7 bases and the J gene end by 6 bases; junction bases not matched to a gene: 10. Germline V gene data show CDR1 as SGHTA and CDR2 as FQGNSA. The CDR3 length is 15 residues. CDR3 DNA sequence: TGTGCCAGCACCCCTGAGGTAGCGGGGGTCAATGAGCAGTTCTTC. It is translated as CASTPEVAGVNEQFF. Full variable domain (missing parts from reference TRBV7-2 and TRBJ2-1): GAGVSQSPSNKVTEKGKDVELRCDPISGHTALYWYRQSLGQGLEFLIYFQGNSAPDKSGLPSDRFSAERTGGSVSTLTIQRTQQEDSAVYLCASTPEVAGVNEQFFGPGTRLTVL.